This T cell receptor (beta chain) was retrieved from a study of blood T cell repertoires in COVID-19 (dated by TCRdb to about 2020). Regarding the research as a whole: The collaborator samples originated in the United States, Italy and Spain and spanned the acute and convalescent phases of COVID-19. The material from the prospective study consisted of cDNA or gDNA derived from T cells, B-cell-depleted T cells, or PBMCs. Subjects who had been exposed to COVID-19, were actively infected with it, or had recovered from it provided the deeply sampled blood TCRbeta repertoires that made up the dataset. A freely available public database, intended as a resource for researchers studying the immune response to SARS-CoV-2, is where the repertoires were released. Samples came from the ongoing ImmuneRACE study (first 160 participants) plus 1,254 subjects from 6 global collaborators. A de-identified subject ID, COVID-19 status, age in years and sex were almost always included in the sample metadata. Where available, HLA class I and class II types were obtained from metadata supplied by the sample provider rather than from assay-based typing. Findings and caveats that apply to the study as a whole: How much clinical and demographic metadata was included differed by source and by participant, and the metadata was provided uncurated.

Each collaborating institution followed its own protocols to collect whole blood in K2EDTA tubes. For TCRbeta analysis, collaborator samples were shipped as frozen whole blood, as isolated PBMCs, or as DNA extracted from either sample type. TCRbeta CDR3 regions were amplified from genomic DNA by means of the immunoSEQ Assay, a bias-controlled multiplex PCR. The authors processed their data as follows. Within the assay, amplification of reference gene primers was used to estimate how many nucleated cells each sample contained. Sequence reads were collapsed and filtered to measure the absolute abundance of every unique TCRbeta CDR3 rearrangement. Productive Simpson clonality was computed per sample as the square root of Simpson's diversity index over productive rearrangements. This is the immuneACCESS table as TCRdb keeps it, with only in-frame sequences that have V and J called. A part of the clones is gone; compared with another copy, unresolved V genes explain less than half, and the rest is unexplained. That table supplies the V and J calls and clone size; D and trimming were determined from the DNA. This sample lists more than 75,000 clones; 88% were detected once. 7.5% to 10% of the sample lies in the top ten.

In regard to this clone: The specificity of this receptor is unknown. It has no much larger one-base neighbor in the sample; base qualities were not kept.

From the germline V gene, CDR1 is SGHRS and CDR2 is YFSETQ. V drops 4 bases and J drops 5 bases, leaving 21 bases in between. The CDR3 runs 17 amino acids, cysteine and phenylalanine included. The kept DNA is CDR3 alone, 51 bases in frame from the first base. The chain uses TRBV5-1 and TRBJ1-4, with TRBD1 perhaps the D gene, on 6 matching bases. Sequencing was carried out using peripheral blood. The sequence derives from a woman in her sixties or seventies with acute or convalescent COVID-19. The nucleotide sequence is given as TGCGCCAGCAGCGGGGCGGTGTCAGGGGCTTCAAATGAAAAACTGTTTTTT. Its product reads: CASSGAVSGASNEKLFF. The reference TRBV5-1 and TRBJ1-4 proteins fill in what lies around the CDR3, so the full variable domain reads KAGVTQTPRYLIKTRGQQVTLSCSPISGHRSVSWYQQTPGQGLQFLFEYFSETQRNKGNFPGRFSGRQFSNSRSEMNVSTLELGDSALYLCASSGAVSGASNEKLFFGSGTQLSVL.